A single sample is the source of the 23 T cell receptor beta chains below, sequenced in a study of graft-versus-host responses after intestinal transplantation. The data were produced by immunoSEQ multiplex PCR, yet TCRdb's version contains in-frame clones alone and is incomplete. The repertoire has about 20,000 clones, about 45% of them found once; the top ten carry 0.75% to 0.9%. The source was alloreactive CD4+ T cells from a mixed lymphocyte reaction culture, collected before intestinal transplant. As to subset: CFSE-low proliferating T cells sorted from approximately 6-day pre-transplant mixed lymphocyte reaction (GvH or HvG direction). Receptors were obtained from a human patient who received an intestinal transplant.

The chain carries TRBV7-3 and TRBJ2-6, with D tentatively TRBD1 (7 bases). CDR3 size: 15 residues. Trimming stripped 5 bases from V and 2 bases from J, with 10 bases between. Germline V lookup: CDR1 SGHTA, CDR2 FQGTGA. This CDR3 reads CASSGGGAGANVLTF. The CDR3, as DNA: TGTGCCAGCAGCGGAGGGGGCGCTGGGGCCAACGTCCTGACTTTC.

This clone was recorded a few times. This chain joins TRBV2 and TRBJ1-2; 9 bases line up with TRBD1. There are 11 residues in the CDR3. With V trimmed by 8 bases and J by 6 bases, 1 base remained unmatched. CDR1 SNHLY and CDR2 FYNNEI come from the germline V gene. The CDR3 DNA reads TGTGCCAGCCGACAGGGGGATGGCTACACCTTC. This translates into CASRQGDGYTF.

The chain uses TRBV6-5 and TRBJ2-5; weak D call: TRBD1 (6 bases). The V end lost 6 bases, the J end lost 5 bases, and 13 bases lay between the germline ends. Germline V gene data show CDR1 as MNHEY and CDR2 as SVGAGI. This CDR3 comprises 13 residues. The CDR3 region has the DNA TGTGCCAGCAGCCTCACAGGGAGCGAGACCCAGTACTTC. It is translated as CASSLTGSETQYF.

The J gene is TRBJ2-5, the V gene TRBV9; 7 bases match TRBD2. CDR1 and CDR2 (germline): SGDLS, YYNGEE. J gave up 9 bases and V 4 bases, and 9 bases lay outside the gene matches. The CDR3 contains 13 residues. CDR3 loop: CASSTLGGSAQYF. Written as DNA, the CDR3 is TGTGCCAGCAGCACCCTGGGGGGGTCGGCCCAGTACTTC.

The rearrangement uses TRBV10-3 and TRBJ2-6, with D possibly being TRBD2 (5 bases). The V end lost 0 bases, the J end lost 0 bases, and 12 bases lay between the germline ends. Germline values: CDR1 ENHRY, CDR2 SYGVKD. This CDR3 is built from 18 residues. The CDR3 sequence: CAISESPSFSSGANVLTF. The CDR3 coding sequence is TGTGCCATCAGTGAGTCCCCTAGCTTCTCCTCTGGGGCCAACGTCCTGACTTTC.

V gene TRBV27 combines with J gene TRBJ2-1, with 13 bases that match TRBD2. The V and J ends lost 5 bases and 3 bases, in that order; junction bases with no gene match: 10. The CDR3 extends over 18 amino acids. In germline, CDR1 is MNHEY, CDR2 SMNVEV (reference sequence). Here the CDR3 reads CASSPRGTSGDYYNEQFF. The CDR3 DNA reads TGTGCCAGCAGTCCAAGGGGGACTAGCGGGGATTACTACAATGAGCAGTTCTTC.

The genes are TRBV4-1 and TRBJ1-4; unclear D gene. With 1 base removed from V and 4 bases from J, the gap between germline ends came to 10 bases. CDR3 length equals 15 residues. Germline CDR1 is MGHRA and CDR2 is YSYEKL. The CDR3 reads CASSQGGLGNEKLFF. The CDR3 DNA reads TGCGCCAGCAGCCAAGGAGGGCTGGGTAATGAAAAACTGTTTTTT.

The rearrangement links TRBV18 to TRBJ2-7; 7 positions match TRBD2. Germline V gene lookup returns CDR1 KGHSH and CDR2 LQKENI. The CDR3 spans 16 residues. Germline trimming cut 4 bases from V and 1 base from J; bases unmatched to any gene: 10. CDR3 in amino acids: CASSLQRAGISYEQYF. The CDR3 bases are TGTGCCAGCTCACTCCAAAGAGCGGGGATTTCCTACGAGCAGTACTTC.

V gene TRBV9 combines with J gene TRBJ2-1, with TRBD1 matching over 8 bases. The germline V gene has CDR1 SGDLS and CDR2 YYNGEE. Unmatched junction bases numbered 7, after V lost 3 bases and J lost 5 bases. This CDR3 contains 15 residues. CDR3 in DNA: TGTGCCAGCAGCGGATGGACAGGGATAAACAATGAGCAGTTCTTC. Translated, it gives CASSGWTGINNEQFF.

This sequence joins TRBV5-1 and TRBJ2-5, with D uncertain. From germline, CDR1 is SGHRS and CDR2 YFSETQ. The V and J ends lost 0 bases and 4 bases respectively, with 13 bases between them. The CDR3 runs 15 residues. In DNA form, the CDR3 reads TGCGCCAGCAGCTTGGGGTCGTCTTTCGGAGAGACCCAGTACTTC. Protein sequence: CASSLGSSFGETQYF.

The V gene is TRBV19, the J gene TRBJ2-7, with TRBD1 matching 12 bases. The CDR3 length is 15 residues. V was clipped by 6 bases and J by 3 bases; unmatched bases: 6. The V gene's germline CDR1 is LNHDA and CDR2 SQIVND (reference sequence). In DNA form, the CDR3 reads TGTGCCAGTAGCTCCCGGGACAGGGGGCTCTACGAGCAGTACTTC. Its protein product is CASSSRDRGLYEQYF.

This chain links TRBV9 with TRBJ1-1, with 7 bases that match TRBD1. CDR1 is SGDLS and CDR2 is YYNGEE in the germline V gene. The CDR3 extends over 14 amino acids. After removal of 0 bases from V and 8 bases from J, the junction contained 7 bases not matched to a gene. The CDR3 bases are TGTGCCAGCAGCGTAGGGGGGTTACAGGGGGAAGCTTTCTTT. Protein sequence: CASSVGGLQGEAFF.

This chain joins TRBV14 and TRBJ1-1, with D possibly being TRBD1 (6 bases). V lost 1 base, J lost 11 bases, and 11 bases lay in between. Germline CDR1 is SGHDN and CDR2 is FVKESK. The CDR3 runs to 12 residues. For the CDR3, the DNA is TGTGCCAGCAGCCAAGTGTGGGGGCTGGCTTTCTTT. It encodes CASSQVWGLAFF.

The chain uses TRBV15 and TRBJ1-1; tentatively, D is TRBD1 (5 bases). The CDR3 consists of 14 residues. The V end was cut by 3 bases, the J end by 0 bases, with 8 bases between. CDR1 LNHNV and CDR2 YYDKDF come from the germline V gene (reference sequence). CDR3 loop: CATSRGRLNTEAFF. CDR3 DNA: TGTGCCACCAGCAGGGGGCGACTGAACACTGAAGCTTTCTTT.

This clone came up a few times. V and J are TRBV7-8 and TRBJ2-7, with D unclear. CDR3 length: 15 residues. Germline CDR1 reads SGHVS; CDR2 reads FQNEAQ. V lost 3 bases and J lost 0, with 12 bases in between. CDR3 residues: CASSFFAGRSYEQYF. As DNA, the CDR3 is TGTGCCAGCAGCTTCTTCGCAGGCCGCTCCTACGAGCAGTACTTC.

This clone was counted a few times. This chain links TRBV10-3 with TRBJ2-1, with TRBD2 as a possible D gene (6 bases). Between the trimmed V and J ends, which lost 4 bases and 4 bases, there was a span of 14 bases. Per the germline V gene, CDR1 is ENHRY and CDR2 is SYGVKD. CDR3 length: 15 residues. CDR3 sequence: CAISGSAAGYNEQFF. For the CDR3, the DNA is TGTGCCATCAGTGGTAGCGCCGCGGGGTACAATGAGCAGTTCTTC.

This clone occurred a few times. The J gene is TRBJ1-2, the V gene TRBV6-5; TRBD1 matches at 7 bases. The trim removed 6 bases at V and 8 bases at J, leaving 9 bases unmatched. Germline CDR1 and CDR2: MNHEY and SVGAGI. CDR3 size: 13 residues. The CDR3 is CASSERRGQGYTF. CDR3 in DNA: TGTGCCAGCAGCGAAAGGAGGGGGCAGGGCTACACCTTC.

This clone was picked up a small number of times. V gene TRBV7-3 combines with J gene TRBJ2-3; 8 bases map to TRBD2. Germline lookup yields CDR1 SGHTA and CDR2 FQGTGA. Unmatched junction bases numbered 10, after V lost 1 base and J lost 4 bases. There are 17 residues in the CDR3. This chain's CDR3 is CASSLMGSRGEADTQYF. CDR3 coding DNA: TGTGCCAGCAGCTTAATGGGGTCGCGGGGGGAGGCAGATACGCAGTATTTT.

This clone was observed a handful of times. The CDR3: CASSDAGTGNTIYF. DNA of the CDR3: TGTGCCAGCAGTGATGCGGGAACCGGAAACACCATATATTTT. This chain links TRBV6-1 with TRBJ1-3; D unresolved. The V gene's germline CDR1 is MNHNS and CDR2 SASEGT. V was trimmed by 3 bases and J by 4 bases, leaving 10 bases between them. There are 14 residues in the CDR3.

This clone has a handful of counts. V and J are TRBV6-1 and TRBJ1-6; D is unresolved. CDR3 length: 15 residues. CDR1 MNHNS and CDR2 SASEGT come from the germline V gene. Deletions cut 4 bases from V and 9 bases from J, with 16 bases between. CDR3 in DNA: TGTGCCAGCAGTGGTTTTCGCGGGCAGACTTCACCCCTCCACTTT. This gives the protein CASSGFRGQTSPLHF.

The chain recombines TRBV5-4 with TRBJ2-3; 14 bases are a match to TRBD2. This CDR3 contains 18 residues. Germline V gene data show CDR1 as SGHNT and CDR2 as YYREEE (reference sequence). V lost 0 bases and J lost 6; bases outside the gene matches: 9. The CDR3 nucleotides read TGTGCCAGCAGCTTGGCTGGTGGACTAGCGGGGGGTATGGATACGCAGTATTTT. Its translation is CASSLAGGLAGGMDTQYF.

The V call is TRBV2, the J call TRBJ2-7; no clear D gene. The CDR3 runs to 12 residues. CDR1 and CDR2 from the germline V gene are SNHLY and FYNNEI. Trimming took 7 bases from V and 0 from J, leaving 7 bases between them. CDR3 sequence: CASTDNSYEQYF. DNA for the CDR3: TGTGCCAGCACCGACAACTCCTACGAGCAGTACTTC.

This clone was picked up a small number of times. The rearrangement uses TRBV2 and TRBJ2-5; D not certain. The CDR3 extends over 13 amino acids. Germline V gene lookup returns CDR1 SNHLY and CDR2 FYNNEI. V gave up 8 bases and J gave up 5 bases, with 15 bases separating them. CDR3 loop: CASGLVPRETQYF. Here the CDR3 DNA reads TGTGCCAGCGGTTTGGTACCGCGGGAGACCCAGTACTTC.